The TCR beta chain described here comes from a study of OX40 agonist ivuxolimab in advanced cancers. Turning to the study itself: The study gave patients intravenous ivuxolimab at 0.01 to 10 mg/kg every 2 weeks. Mean age around 60 years, range about 20 to 79; about 85% male. Enrolled patients in dose escalation had cancers that were hepatocellular carcinoma, melanoma, renal cell or head and neck cancer.

Overall study results and limits: In the 0.1 to 3.0 mg/kg range, CD4+ and CD8+ blood T cells had expanded clonally by week 6.

TCRdb's table, derived via immunoSEQ multiplex PCR, lists solely in-frame clones and lacks some. The sample carries about 70,000 clones, about 81% recorded once. In the case of this clone: Antigen: not known.

The TCR sequence derives from an adult with an advanced solid tumor such as melanoma, head and neck, liver or kidney cancer. The input for sequencing was CD4+ or CD8+ T cells sorted from blood, taken in a trial of the OX40 agonist ivuxolimab.

The DNA of the CDR3 is TGCAGCGTTGTTCTAGCGGGAGACGAGCAGTACTTC. Its protein is CSVVLAGDEQYF. The chain couples TRBV29-1 to TRBJ2-7; 10 bases line up with TRBD2. Trimming took 4 bases from V and 5 from J; bases not matched to a gene: 2. CDR1 and CDR2 (germline): SQVTM, ANQGSEA. The CDR3 extends over 12 amino acids.